A single sample is the source of the 22 T cell receptor beta chains below, sequenced in a study of blood T cell repertoires in COVID-19. Libraries were prepared by immunoSEQ multiplex PCR; TCRdb keeps only in-frame clonotypes and omits some of them. The sample lists about 190,000 clones, 84% occurring once. Sequenced input: peripheral blood. Every receptor here comes from a human donor in a cohort sampled during active COVID-19.

The gene calls are TRBV28 and TRBJ2-1; 12 bases map to TRBD2. The CDR3 length is 16 residues. Germline assignment: CDR1 MDHEN and CDR2 SYDVKM. Germline trimming cut 6 bases from V and 7 bases from J; bases unmatched to any gene: 10. The CDR3 loop reads CASSLPLAGGVNEQFF. In nucleotides, the CDR3 is TGTGCCAGCAGCCTTCCACTAGCGGGAGGAGTTAATGAGCAGTTCTTC. Full variable domain (remainder filled in from reference TRBV28 and TRBJ2-1): DVKVTQSSRYLVKRTGEKVFLECVQDMDHENMFWYRQDPGLGLRLIYFSYDVKMKEKGDIPEGYSVSREKKERFSLILESASTNQTSMYLCASSLPLAGGVNEQFFGPGTRLTVL.

This clone was seen a few times. The gene calls are TRBV7-9 and TRBJ2-5; TRBD1 might be the D (5 bases). The V end was cut by 1 base, the J end by 0 bases, with 18 bases between. The CDR3 loop spans 18 amino acids. Germline V gene data show CDR1 as SEHNR and CDR2 as FQNEAQ (reference sequence). The CDR3 region is CASSLVFRQGGYQETQYF. The DNA of the CDR3 is TGTGCCAGCAGCTTAGTCTTCCGGCAGGGTGGGTACCAAGAGACCCAGTACTTC.

This clone has a single count. The rearrangement links TRBV3-1 (or the pseudogene TRBV3-2) to TRBJ2-3, with D possibly TRBD2 on 6 matching bases. The CDR3 totals 14 residues. Between the trimmed V and J ends, which lost 4 bases and 6 bases, there was a span of 14 bases. Germline CDR1 is LGHDT and CDR2 is YNNKEL (reference sequence). CDR3 bases: TGTGCCAGCAGCCGGGTGATGGAGGGGGATACGCAGTATTTT. As protein: CASSRVMEGDTQYF.

The chain carries TRBV6-5 and TRBJ1-6; TRBD1 might be the D (6 bases). Germline lookup yields CDR1 MNHEY and CDR2 SVGAGI. The ends were cut back, 6 bases at V and 0 bases at J, with 9 bases in the middle. CDR3 length equals 15 residues. Here the CDR3 reads CASRGGGSYNSPLHF. Written as DNA, the CDR3 is TGTGCCAGCAGGGGAGGGGGCTCCTATAATTCACCCCTCCACTTT.

This chain uses TRBV6-1 with TRBJ2-7; 7 bases line up with TRBD1. Germline loops: CDR1 MNHNS, CDR2 SASEGT. The V and J ends lost 2 bases and 7 bases, in that order; junction bases with no gene match: 14. The CDR3 covers 16 residues. In nucleotides, the CDR3 is TGTGCCAGCAGTGAAAGAACGGTAACAGGGGTGGGGGAGCAGTACGTC. This translates into CASSERTVTGVGEQYV.

This sequence joins TRBV10-3 and TRBJ1-3, with D unclear. CDR3 length equals 14 residues. Germline CDR1 ENHRY, CDR2 SYGVKD. The V end was cut by 8 bases, the J end by 4 bases, with 15 bases between. CDR3 protein: CAILESGHGNTIYF. The CDR3 DNA sequence: TGTGCCATCCTTGAGTCGGGCCACGGAAACACCATATATTTT.

This clone was seen only a few times. The sample contains more than one DNA sequence encoding this CDR3. The chain is built from TRBV5-1 and TRBJ2-2; possible D gene TRBD1, 5 bases. Trimming left V 1 base short and J 1 base short, with 8 bases between. Germline V gene data show CDR1 as SGHRS and CDR2 as YFSETQ. The CDR3 contains 15 residues. Here the CDR3 DNA reads TGCGCCAGCAGCTTGACAGGAGAGAACACCGGGGAGCTGTTTTTT. Protein: CASSLTGENTGELFF.

The chain joins TRBV7-9 to TRBJ2-1; 7 bases fit TRBD2. The CDR3 extends over 15 amino acids. Germline CDR1 SEHNR, CDR2 FQNEAQ (reference sequence). The trim removed 5 bases at V and 9 bases at J, leaving 13 bases unmatched. The CDR3, as DNA: TGTGCCAGCAGCGAAAGCCTAGCGGTCCTTTCTGAGCAGTTCTTC. Translation: CASSESLAVLSEQFF.

CDR3 sequence reads: CASRIQTANSPLHF. CDR3 DNA sequence: TGTGCCAGCAGGATTCAAACCGCGAATTCACCCCTCCACTTT. The chain links TRBV2 to TRBJ1-6; D not certain. Germline V gene data show CDR1 as SNHLY and CDR2 as FYNNEI. Between the trimmed V and J ends, which lost 6 bases and 7 bases, there was a span of 13 bases. This CDR3 contains 14 residues.

The rearrangement joins TRBV29-1 to TRBJ2-7, with a possible D match to TRBD2 (5 bases). V lost 7 bases, J lost 5 bases, and 15 bases lay in between. The CDR3 contains 12 residues. Germline CDR1 is SQVTM and CDR2 is ANQGSEA. CDR3 residues: CSAVGTGDEQYF. In DNA, the CDR3 is TGCAGCGCCGTGGGTACCGGGGACGAGCAGTACTTC.

This clone was recorded once. The chain has TRBV29-1 and TRBJ1-2, with 8 nucleotides matching TRBD1. Germline lookup yields CDR1 SQVTM and CDR2 ANQGSEA. With V trimmed by 7 bases and J by 2 bases, 3 bases remained unmatched. The CDR3 covers 12 residues. As DNA, the CDR3 is TGCAGCGCCGGACAGGGCAACTATGGCTACACCTTC. It translates to CSAGQGNYGYTF. The full variable domain, rest sourced from reference TRBV29-1 and TRBJ1-2, is SAVISQKPSRDICQRGTSLTIQCQVDSQVTMMFWYRQQPGQSLTLIATANQGSEATYESGFVIDKFPISRPNLTFSTLTVSNMSPEDSSIYLCSAGQGNYGYTFGSGTRLTVV.

This sequence joins TRBV30 and TRBJ1-5, with D maybe TRBD1 (5 bases). CDR1 and CDR2 (germline): GTSNPN, SVGIG (reference sequence). Trimming shortened V by 3 bases and J by 2 bases, and 17 bases separated the two germline ends. The CDR3 runs 16 residues. The CDR3 DNA follows: TGTGCCTGGAGCGGCTCCAGGGAGGCTGGCAATCAGCCCCAGCATTTT. Residues: CAWSGSREAGNQPQHF.

The rearrangement links TRBV3-1 (or the pseudogene TRBV3-2) to TRBJ1-1; TRBD1 is a possible D gene (5 bases). The V and J ends lost 2 bases and 3 bases respectively, with 10 bases between them. The CDR3 extends over 14 amino acids. In germline, CDR1 is LGHDT, CDR2 YNNKEL (reference sequence). The CDR3: CASSQRDLYTEAFF. The CDR3 DNA reads as TGTGCCAGCAGCCAACGGGACTTGTACACTGAAGCTTTCTTT.

V and J are TRBV5-1 and TRBJ1-1, with TRBD1 matching over 11 bases. The V and J ends lost 2 bases and 5 bases, in that order; junction bases with no gene match: 5. The CDR3 runs 15 residues. The V gene's germline CDR1 is SGHRS and CDR2 YFSETQ. The CDR3 loop is CASSFHGQGATEAFF. The CDR3 DNA is TGCGCCAGCAGCTTTCACGGACAGGGGGCAACTGAAGCTTTCTTT. Full variable domain (rest looked up from reference TRBV5-1 and TRBJ1-1): KAGVTQTPRYLIKTRGQQVTLSCSPISGHRSVSWYQQTPGQGLQFLFEYFSETQRNKGNFPGRFSGRQFSNSRSEMNVSTLELGDSALYLCASSFHGQGATEAFFGQGTRLTVV.

J is TRBJ2-5 and V is TRBV7-9, with unresolved D. CDR3 size: 13 residues. Germline loops: CDR1 SEHNR, CDR2 FQNEAQ (reference sequence). Between the trimmed V and J ends, which lost 1 base and 4 bases, there was a span of 7 bases. CDR3 in amino acids: CASSLDRGETQYF. The CDR3 DNA is TGTGCCAGCAGCTTAGACCGCGGAGAGACCCAGTACTTC.

This chain links TRBV6-4 with TRBJ2-2; D might be TRBD2 (5 bases). The V end was cut by 5 bases, the J end by 2 bases, with 12 bases between. The V gene's germline CDR1 is MRHNA and CDR2 SNTAGT. This CDR3 contains 15 residues. CDR3 DNA sequence: TGTGCCAGCAGTATGGGAGTCGGAAACACCGGGGAGCTGTTTTTT. Translation gives CASSMGVGNTGELFF.

Of note for this clone: The sample has other DNA sequences that encode this CDR3 too. V is TRBV7-9 and J is TRBJ2-2; 8 bases are shared with TRBD1. The CDR3 totals 15 residues. With 5 bases clipped from V and 1 base from J, the junction kept 3 bases outside the gene matches. The germline gives CDR1 SEHNR, CDR2 FQNEAQ (reference sequence). CDR3 bases: TGTGCCAGCAGCCTCGGACAGGGGAACACCGGGGAGCTGTTTTTT. It codes for CASSLGQGNTGELFF.

The genes are TRBV19 and TRBJ1-3; 7 nucleotides agree with TRBD1. CDR1 and CDR2 from the germline V gene are LNHDA and SQIVND (reference sequence). Trimming at V came to 4 bases and at J to 1 base, leaving 4 bases not matched to a gene. The CDR3 runs to 15 residues. Here the CDR3 reads CASSTRGSSGNTIYF. DNA of the CDR3: TGTGCCAGTAGTACCAGGGGGTCATCTGGAAACACCATATATTTT.

The rearrangement uses TRBV11-2 and TRBJ2-1, with 7 bases identical to TRBD2. The CDR3 loop spans 15 amino acids. CDR1 and CDR2 from the germline V gene are SGHAT and FQNNGV. Trimming at V came to 4 bases and at J to 7 bases, leaving 10 bases not matched to a gene. In nucleotides, the CDR3 is TGTGCCAGCAGCTCCCGAGGGCTAGCGGCAAATGAGCAGTTCTTC. It encodes CASSSRGLAANEQFF.

The chain has TRBV27 and TRBJ2-3, with 8 bases lining up with TRBD2. Germline CDR1 reads MNHEY; CDR2 reads SMNVEV (reference sequence). This CDR3 is built from 14 residues. V gave up 5 bases and J gave up 6 bases; unmatched junction bases: 7. The CDR3 sequence is CASSIKRGTDTQYF. DNA for the CDR3: TGTGCCAGCAGTATCAAGCGGGGGACTGATACGCAGTATTTT.

The chain carries TRBV6-6 and TRBJ2-4, with TRBD2 identical over 8 bases. CDR3 size: 15 residues. The V gene's germline CDR1 is MNHNY and CDR2 SVGAGI (reference sequence). With 6 bases clipped from V and 1 base from J, the junction kept 5 bases outside the gene matches. In nucleotides, the CDR3 is TGTGCCAGCAGAGCGGGGGAGGGGGCCAAAAACATTCAGTACTTC. Amino acid sequence: CASRAGEGAKNIQYF.

Here the CDR3 reads CASSFVPGNEKLFF. CDR3 DNA: TGTGCCAGCAGCTTCGTCCCGGGAAACGAAAAACTGTTTTTT. The chain couples TRBV5-5 to TRBJ1-4; D remains ambiguous. CDR1 and CDR2 (germline): SGHKS, YYEKEE (reference sequence). V shed 2 bases and J shed 8 bases, with 13 bases lying between them. This CDR3 is built from 14 residues.